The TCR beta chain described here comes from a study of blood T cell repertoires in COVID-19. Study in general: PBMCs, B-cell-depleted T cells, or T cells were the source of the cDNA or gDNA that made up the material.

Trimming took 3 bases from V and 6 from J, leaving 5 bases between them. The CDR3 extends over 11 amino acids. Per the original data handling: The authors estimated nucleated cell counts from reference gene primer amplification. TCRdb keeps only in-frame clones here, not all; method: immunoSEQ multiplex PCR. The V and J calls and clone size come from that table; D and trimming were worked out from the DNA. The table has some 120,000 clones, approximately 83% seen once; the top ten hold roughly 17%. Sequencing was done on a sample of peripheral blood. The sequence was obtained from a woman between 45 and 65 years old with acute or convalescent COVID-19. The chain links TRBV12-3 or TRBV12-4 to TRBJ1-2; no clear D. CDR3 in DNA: TGTGCCAGCAGTTTTCTTCATGGCTACACCTTC. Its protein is CASSFLHGYTF.